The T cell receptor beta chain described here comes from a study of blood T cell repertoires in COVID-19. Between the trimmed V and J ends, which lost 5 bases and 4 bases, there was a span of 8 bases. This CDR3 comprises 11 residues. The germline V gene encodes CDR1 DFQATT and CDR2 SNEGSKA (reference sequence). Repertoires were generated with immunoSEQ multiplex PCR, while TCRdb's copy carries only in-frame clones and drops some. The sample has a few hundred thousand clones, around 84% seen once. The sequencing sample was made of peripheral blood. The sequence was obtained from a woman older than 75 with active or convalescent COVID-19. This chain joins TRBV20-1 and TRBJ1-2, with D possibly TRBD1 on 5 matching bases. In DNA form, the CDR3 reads TGCAGTGCTGCTGACAGCTATGGCTACACCTTC. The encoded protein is CSAADSYGYTF.